This TCR beta chain was sequenced for a study of CD8 T cells in ankylosing spondylitis. Findings and limits, study-wide: Significant enrichment of disease-linked clones was reportedly seen in matched ankylosing spondylitis synovial fluid. Some motif variants were previously reported in reactive arthritis synovial fluid and blood.

One entry per CDR3 protein results from TCRdb running MiXCR on the 5' RACE reads. The table has some 130,000 distinct CDR3 sequences, roughly 9% seen once; the top ten hold roughly 3.4%. This CDR3 is 13 amino acids long. CDR1 MNHNS and CDR2 SASEGT come from the germline V gene. Between the trimmed V and J ends, which lost 6 bases and 8 bases, there was a span of 13 bases. This clonotype was found a few times. Antigen unknown. The sequenced material came from blood, either unsorted or a sorted T cell fraction (not recorded which). The clonotype was recovered from a male donor with ankylosing spondylitis or in good health (not recorded which). The chain couples TRBV6-1 to TRBJ2-2; no definite D call. The CDR3 region is CASRNQALGELFF. The CDR3 nucleotides are TGTGCCAGCAGAAACCAGGCGTTAGGGGAGCTGTTTTTT.